Presented here are 9 T cell receptor beta chains from one specimen sequenced in a study of metastatic and nonmetastatic thyroid tumors. Thyroid surgery was performed in patients who had received no treatment beforehand. TCRdb reassembled clones from the PCR reads with MiXCR. This sample has 70,000 or so clones, with approximately 15% found just once. Sequencing was carried out using blood. Receptors were obtained from a male donor with papillary thyroid cancer or a benign thyroid nodule (not recorded which). Some clones in this sample may be carry-over from other donors' samples.

This clone occurred many times. This chain connects TRBV30 to TRBJ2-7, with D possibly TRBD1 on 6 matching bases. V lost 2 bases, J lost 1 base, and 18 bases lay in between. This CDR3 comprises 16 residues. CDR1 and CDR2 from the germline V gene are GTSNPN and SVGIG (reference sequence). The CDR3 sequence: CAWSMLPGTLSYEQYF. CDR3 sequence (DNA): TGTGCCTGGAGTATGCTACCCGGGACATTGTCCTACGAGCAGTACTTC.

This clone has ten or more counts. The chain recombines TRBV7-2 with TRBJ1-2; D is ambiguous. Germline V gene data show CDR1 as SGHTA and CDR2 as FQGNSA. V was pared by 2 bases and J by 5 bases, with 12 bases between. The CDR3 length is 14 residues. The CDR3 sequence is CASSLSRTEYGYTF. The CDR3 bases are TGTGCCAGCAGCTTATCACGGACCGAATATGGCTACACCTTC.

In its sample, this clone was seen many times. The chain combines TRBV27 with TRBJ1-1; D uncertain. Germline lookup yields CDR1 MNHEY and CDR2 SMNVEV (reference sequence). This CDR3 spans 12 amino acids. Trimming shortened V by 5 bases and J by 0 bases, and 4 bases separated the two germline ends. The CDR3 reads CASSKMNTEAFF. Written as DNA, the CDR3 is TGTGCCAGCAGTAAGATGAACACTGAAGCTTTCTTT.

This rearrangement joins TRBV7-8 to TRBJ2-7; perhaps D is TRBD1 or TRBD2 (6 bases each). Germline V gives CDR1 SGHVS, CDR2 FQNEAQ. The V and J ends lost 6 bases and 3 bases respectively, with 18 bases between them. The CDR3 totals 15 residues. The chain's CDR3 is CASRPNRRGDYEQYF. CDR3 nucleotides: TGTGCCAGCAGACCAAACCGGAGGGGGGACTACGAGCAGTACTTC.

This clone was seen many times. This chain joins TRBV13 and TRBJ2-1; D remains unclear. Germline CDR1 and CDR2: PRHDT and FYEKMQ (reference sequence). V lost 4 bases to trimming and J lost 2 bases, with 12 bases between them. The CDR3 covers 15 residues. Here the CDR3 DNA reads TGTGCCAGCAGCTCCGCCTCCGGACCCTACAATGAGCAGTTCTTC. Its protein is CASSSASGPYNEQFF.

This clone was detected many times. The chain employs TRBV28 and TRBJ2-7; TRBD2 agrees at 7 bases. CDR3 size: 14 residues. V was clipped by 2 bases and J by 6 bases; unmatched bases: 7. Germline CDR1 and CDR2: MDHEN and SYDVKM. DNA for the CDR3: TGTGCCAGCAGTTTAGGTAGCGGGCGGGGCGAGCAGTACGTC. This gives the protein CASSLGSGRGEQYV.

The sample holds many counts of this clone. The V gene is TRBV6-1, the J gene TRBJ2-7; D is perhaps TRBD1 (6 bases). Trimming took off 8 bases at V and 3 bases at J, with 26 bases between the two ends. The germline gives CDR1 MNHNS, CDR2 SASEGT. The CDR3 has 17 amino acids. CDR3 residues: CASAPGQRPGPGYEQYF. CDR3 nucleotides: TGTGCCAGCGCACCGGGACAAAGACCGGGACCGGGCTACGAGCAGTACTTC.

Notes on this clone: A much larger clone lies one base from this, so it may be a read error. The V gene is TRBV6-1, the J gene TRBJ2-3; D is possibly TRBD2 (7 bases). Germline lookup yields CDR1 MNHNS and CDR2 SASEGT. CDR3 length: 14 residues. Trimming took 7 bases from V and 4 from J, leaving 15 bases between them. The CDR3 DNA reads TGTGCCAGCAAGGGGGGGTTTCAGGCAGATACGCAGTATTTT. Its translation is CASKGGFQADTQYF.

The chain couples TRBV20-1 to TRBJ2-1, with 7 bases fitting TRBD2. Trimming took 1 base from V and 6 from J; bases not matched to a gene: 21. Germline loops: CDR1 DFQATT, CDR2 SNEGSKA (reference sequence). The CDR3 extends over 19 amino acids. The CDR3 DNA reads as TGCAGTGCTAGAGTCCCACCGGGACTATCGGGAGTGTTTGGCAATGAGCAGTTCTTC. Translation: CSARVPPGLSGVFGNEQFF.